This T cell receptor (beta chain) was documented in a study of cytomegalovirus exposure and HLA in healthy donors. Whole-study results and caveats: The study flagged 150 to 200 TCR beta chains as cytomegalovirus-associated. The authors later found HLA-associated TCR beta chains more clonally expanded than equally common others.

Note on this clone: Its target is unknown.

PCR amplification relied on 60 Vbeta primers (plus 13 Jbeta primers). Assay: immunoSEQ multiplex PCR; the TCRdb copy retains only in-frame clones and omits some. This sample has 100,000 to 150,000 clones, with 70% to 85% found just once. The CDR3 covers 18 residues. V lost 2 bases, J lost 4 bases, and 21 bases lay in between. CDR1 and CDR2 (germline): MNHNS, SASEGT. The source is a boy aged 5-17 years in good health and CMV-seronegative. The source material was PBMCs. The chain has TRBV6-1 and TRBJ2-1, with D possibly being TRBD2 (6 bases). CDR3 loop: CASSEYDRSGLGYNEQFF. The CDR3 region has the DNA TGTGCCAGCAGTGAATATGATCGATCGGGACTCGGATACAATGAGCAGTTCTTC.